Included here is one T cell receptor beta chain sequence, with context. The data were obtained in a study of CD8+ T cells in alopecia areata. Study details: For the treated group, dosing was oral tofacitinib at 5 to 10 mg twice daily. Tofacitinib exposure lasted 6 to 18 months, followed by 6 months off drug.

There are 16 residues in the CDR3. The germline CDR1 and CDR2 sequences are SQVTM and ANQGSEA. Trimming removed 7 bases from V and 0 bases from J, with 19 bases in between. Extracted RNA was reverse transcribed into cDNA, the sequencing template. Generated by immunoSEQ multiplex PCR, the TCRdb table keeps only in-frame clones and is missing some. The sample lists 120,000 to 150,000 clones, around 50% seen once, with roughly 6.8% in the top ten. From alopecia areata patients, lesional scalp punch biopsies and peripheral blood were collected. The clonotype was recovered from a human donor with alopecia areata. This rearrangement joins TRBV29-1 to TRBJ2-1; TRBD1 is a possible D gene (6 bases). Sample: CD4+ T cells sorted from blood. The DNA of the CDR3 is TGCAGCGGGAATCAGGGGAAGTGGAGCTCCTACAATGAGCAGTTCTTC. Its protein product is CSGNQGKWSSYNEQFF.